This T cell receptor (beta chain) was sequenced for a study of blood T cell repertoires in COVID-19. Overall study context: Sites in the United States, Italy and Spain provided acute and convalescent COVID-19 samples. Nucleic acid was either cDNA or gDNA, and it came from T cells, B-cell-depleted T cells, or PBMCs.

TCRdb keeps only in-frame clones here, not all; method: immunoSEQ multiplex PCR. The profile shows 140,000 or so clones, 80% to 85% of them singletons. The source is a human donor in a cohort sampled during active COVID-19. The sequenced material came from peripheral blood.

The CDR3 sequence: CATRSTGRLAEAFF. In nucleotides, the CDR3 is TGTGCCACCAGATCGACAGGGCGGTTAGCTGAAGCTTTCTTT. The V and J genes are TRBV24-1 and TRBJ1-1; TRBD1 aligns across 7 bases. CDR1 and CDR2 (germline): KGHDR, SFDVKD. V trimming: 7 bases; J trimming: 6 bases; junction bases outside the gene matches: 10. The CDR3 totals 14 residues.